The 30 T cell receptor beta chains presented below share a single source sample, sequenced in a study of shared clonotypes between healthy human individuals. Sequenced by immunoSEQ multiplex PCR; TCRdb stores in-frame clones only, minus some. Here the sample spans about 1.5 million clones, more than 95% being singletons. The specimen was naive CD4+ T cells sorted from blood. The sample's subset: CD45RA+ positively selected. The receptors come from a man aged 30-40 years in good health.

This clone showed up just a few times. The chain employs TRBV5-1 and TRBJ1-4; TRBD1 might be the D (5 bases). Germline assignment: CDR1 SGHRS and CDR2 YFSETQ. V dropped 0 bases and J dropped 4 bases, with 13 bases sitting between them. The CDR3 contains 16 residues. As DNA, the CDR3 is TGCGCCAGCAGCTTGGTGCAGGGCGCGTTTAATGAAAAACTGTTTTTT. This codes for CASSLVQGAFNEKLFF.

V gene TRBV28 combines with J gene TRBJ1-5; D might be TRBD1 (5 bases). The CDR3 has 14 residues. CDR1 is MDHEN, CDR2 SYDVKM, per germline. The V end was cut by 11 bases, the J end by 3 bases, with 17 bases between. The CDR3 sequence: CAGSRAETNQPQHF. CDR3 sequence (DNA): TGTGCCGGTTCCAGGGCTGAGACCAATCAGCCCCAGCATTTT.

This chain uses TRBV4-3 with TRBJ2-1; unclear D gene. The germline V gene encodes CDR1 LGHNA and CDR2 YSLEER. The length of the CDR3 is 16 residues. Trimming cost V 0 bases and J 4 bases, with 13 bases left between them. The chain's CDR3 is CASSQDFLGKYNEQFF. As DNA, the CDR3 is TGCGCCAGCAGCCAAGATTTCCTAGGAAAGTACAATGAGCAGTTCTTC.

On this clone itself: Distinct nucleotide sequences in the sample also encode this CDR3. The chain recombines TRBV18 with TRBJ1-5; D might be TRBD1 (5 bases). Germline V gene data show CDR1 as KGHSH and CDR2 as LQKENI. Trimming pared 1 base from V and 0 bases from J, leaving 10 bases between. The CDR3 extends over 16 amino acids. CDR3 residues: CASSPRGDRSNQPQHF. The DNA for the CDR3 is TGTGCCAGCTCACCACGGGGGGATCGTAGCAATCAGCCCCAGCATTTT.

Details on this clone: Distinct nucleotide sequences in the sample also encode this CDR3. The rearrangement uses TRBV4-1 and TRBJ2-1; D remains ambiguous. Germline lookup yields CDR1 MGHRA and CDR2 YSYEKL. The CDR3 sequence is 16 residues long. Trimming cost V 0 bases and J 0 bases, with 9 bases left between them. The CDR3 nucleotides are TGCGCCAGCAGCCAAGAGTCGGGCAGCTCCTACAATGAGCAGTTCTTC. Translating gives CASSQESGSSYNEQFF.

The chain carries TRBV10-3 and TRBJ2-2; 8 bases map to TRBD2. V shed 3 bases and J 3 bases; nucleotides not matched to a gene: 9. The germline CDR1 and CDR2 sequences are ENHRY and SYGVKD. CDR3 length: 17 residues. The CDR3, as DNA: TGTGCCATCAGTGATAATAATGCGGGAGGATACACCGGGGAGCTGTTTTTT. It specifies CAISDNNAGGYTGELFF.

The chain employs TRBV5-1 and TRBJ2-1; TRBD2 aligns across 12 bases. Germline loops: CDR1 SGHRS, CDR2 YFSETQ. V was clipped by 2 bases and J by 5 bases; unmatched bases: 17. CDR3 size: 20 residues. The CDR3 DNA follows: TGCGCCAGCAGCTTTAATCTGGGCGCTGGGAGACTAGCGGGAGACAATGAGCAGTTCTTC. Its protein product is CASSFNLGAGRLAGDNEQFF.

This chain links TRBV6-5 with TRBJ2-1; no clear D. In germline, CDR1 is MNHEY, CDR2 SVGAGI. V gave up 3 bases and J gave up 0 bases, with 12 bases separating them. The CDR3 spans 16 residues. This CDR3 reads CASSYRRFSSYNEQFF. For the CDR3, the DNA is TGTGCCAGCAGTTATCGGCGGTTCAGCTCCTACAATGAGCAGTTCTTC.

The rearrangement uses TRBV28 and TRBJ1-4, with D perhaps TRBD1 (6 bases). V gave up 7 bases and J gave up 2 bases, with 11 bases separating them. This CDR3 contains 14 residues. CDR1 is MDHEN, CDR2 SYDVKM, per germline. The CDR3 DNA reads TGTGCCAGCAACCCTGGACAGACTAATGAAAAACTGTTTTTT. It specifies CASNPGQTNEKLFF.

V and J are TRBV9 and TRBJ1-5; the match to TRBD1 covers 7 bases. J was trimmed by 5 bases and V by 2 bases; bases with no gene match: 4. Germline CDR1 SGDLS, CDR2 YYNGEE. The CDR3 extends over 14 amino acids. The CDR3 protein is CASSVTGFHQPQHF. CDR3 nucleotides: TGTGCCAGCAGCGTGACAGGGTTCCATCAGCCCCAGCATTTT.

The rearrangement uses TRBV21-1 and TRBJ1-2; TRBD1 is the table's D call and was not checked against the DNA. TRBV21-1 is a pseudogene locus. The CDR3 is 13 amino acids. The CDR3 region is CASSNSDRVGYTF. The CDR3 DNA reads TGTGCCAGCAGCAATTCGGACAGGGTTGGCTACACCTTC.

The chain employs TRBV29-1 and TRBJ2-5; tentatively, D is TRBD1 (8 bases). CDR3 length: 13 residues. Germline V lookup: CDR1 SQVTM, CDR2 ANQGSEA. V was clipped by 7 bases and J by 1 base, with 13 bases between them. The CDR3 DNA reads TGCAGCGCACAGGGGGGGACCCAAGAGACCCAGTACTTC. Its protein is CSAQGGTQETQYF.

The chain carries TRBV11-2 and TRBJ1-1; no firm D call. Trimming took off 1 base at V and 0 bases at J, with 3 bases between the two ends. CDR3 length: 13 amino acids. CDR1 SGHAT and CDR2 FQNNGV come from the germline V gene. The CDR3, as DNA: TGTGCCAGCAGCTTAGCTGTGAACACTGAAGCTTTCTTT. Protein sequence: CASSLAVNTEAFF.

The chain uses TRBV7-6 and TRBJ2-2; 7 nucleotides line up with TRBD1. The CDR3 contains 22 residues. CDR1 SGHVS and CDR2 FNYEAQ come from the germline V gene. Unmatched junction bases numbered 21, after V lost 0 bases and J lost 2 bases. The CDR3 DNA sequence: TGTGCCAGCAGCTTAGCCCTTGGACAGGCGAGAGGGGAAAACGCAAACACCGGGGAGCTGTTTTTT. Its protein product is CASSLALGQARGENANTGELFF.

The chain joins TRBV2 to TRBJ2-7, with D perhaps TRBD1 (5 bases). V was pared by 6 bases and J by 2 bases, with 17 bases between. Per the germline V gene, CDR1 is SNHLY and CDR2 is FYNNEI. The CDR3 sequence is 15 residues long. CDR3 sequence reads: CASRAGFTYTYEQYF. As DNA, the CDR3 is TGTGCCAGCAGAGCAGGGTTTACCTACACCTACGAGCAGTACTTC.

The chain's CDR3 is CASSDPGLLAEAFF. The CDR3 nucleotides read TGTGCCAGCAGTGACCCGGGACTCCTGGCTGAAGCTTTCTTT. The chain combines TRBV6-5 with TRBJ1-1, with a tentative D call TRBD1 (5 bases). The CDR3 runs 14 residues. Trimming stripped 5 bases from V and 6 bases from J, with 16 bases between. Germline V gives CDR1 MNHEY, CDR2 SVGAGI.

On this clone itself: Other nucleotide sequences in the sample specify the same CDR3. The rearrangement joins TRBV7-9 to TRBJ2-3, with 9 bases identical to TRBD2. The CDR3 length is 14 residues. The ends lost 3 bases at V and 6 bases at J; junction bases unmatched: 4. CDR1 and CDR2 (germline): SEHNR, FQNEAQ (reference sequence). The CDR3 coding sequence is TGTGCCAGCAGCTTTAGCGGGAGTACCGATACGCAGTATTTT. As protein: CASSFSGSTDTQYF.

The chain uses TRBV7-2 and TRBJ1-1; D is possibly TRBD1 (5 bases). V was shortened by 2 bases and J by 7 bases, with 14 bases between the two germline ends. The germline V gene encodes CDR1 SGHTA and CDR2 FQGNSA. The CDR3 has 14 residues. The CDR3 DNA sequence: TGTGCCAGCAGCTTAAAGGCCCTGGGGGGTGAAGCTTTCTTT. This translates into CASSLKALGGEAFF.

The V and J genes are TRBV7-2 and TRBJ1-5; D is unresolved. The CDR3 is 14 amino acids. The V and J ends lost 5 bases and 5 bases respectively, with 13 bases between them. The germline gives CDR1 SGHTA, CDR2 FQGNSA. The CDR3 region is CASSPAARYQPQHF. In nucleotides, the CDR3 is TGTGCCAGCAGCCCTGCGGCGCGCTATCAGCCCCAGCATTTT.

In nucleotides, the CDR3 is TGTGCCAGTGCCCAGCGGACCGGGGAGCTGTTTTTT. Its protein is CASAQRTGELFF. This rearrangement joins TRBV19 to TRBJ2-2; D perhaps matches TRBD2 (5 bases). The germline V gene has CDR1 LNHDA and CDR2 SQIVND (reference sequence). This CDR3 comprises 12 residues. V shed 8 bases and J shed 5 bases, with 9 bases lying between them. Combining the CDR3 with reference TRBV19 and TRBJ2-2 gives the whole variable domain DGGITQSPKYLFRKEGQNVTLSCEQNLNHDAMYWYRQDPGQGLRLIYYSQIVNDFQKGDIAEGYSVSREKKESFPLTVTSAQKNPTAFYLCASAQRTGELFFGEGSRLTVL.

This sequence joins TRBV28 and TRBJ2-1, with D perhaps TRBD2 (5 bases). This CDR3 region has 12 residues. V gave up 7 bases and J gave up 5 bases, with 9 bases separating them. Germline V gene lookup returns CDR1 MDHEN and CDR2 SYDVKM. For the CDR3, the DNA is TGTGCCAGCACGGACTTAAACAATGAGCAGTTCTTC. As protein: CASTDLNNEQFF. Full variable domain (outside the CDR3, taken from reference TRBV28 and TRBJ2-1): DVKVTQSSRYLVKRTGEKVFLECVQDMDHENMFWYRQDPGLGLRLIYFSYDVKMKEKGDIPEGYSVSREKKERFSLILESASTNQTSMYLCASTDLNNEQFFGPGTRLTVL.

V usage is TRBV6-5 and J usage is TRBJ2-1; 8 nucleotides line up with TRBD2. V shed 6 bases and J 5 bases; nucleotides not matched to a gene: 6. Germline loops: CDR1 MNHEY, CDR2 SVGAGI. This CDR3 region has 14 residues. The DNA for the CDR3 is TGTGCCAGCAGATCTAGCGGGCTAAACAATGAGCAGTTCTTC. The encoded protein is CASRSSGLNNEQFF.

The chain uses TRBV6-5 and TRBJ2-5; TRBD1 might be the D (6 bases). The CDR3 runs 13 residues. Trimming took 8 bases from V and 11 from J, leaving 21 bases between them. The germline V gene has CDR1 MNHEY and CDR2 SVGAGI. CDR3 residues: CASRRPGDKIQYF. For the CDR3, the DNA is TGTGCCAGCCGCCGCCCCGGGGACAAGATTCAGTACTTC.

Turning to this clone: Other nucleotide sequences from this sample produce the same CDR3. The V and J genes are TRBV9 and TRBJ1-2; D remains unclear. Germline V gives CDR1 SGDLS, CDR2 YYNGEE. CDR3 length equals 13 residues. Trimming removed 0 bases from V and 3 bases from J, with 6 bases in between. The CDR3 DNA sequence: TGTGCCAGCAGCGTAGGCGGGGACTATGGCTACACCTTC. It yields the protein CASSVGGDYGYTF. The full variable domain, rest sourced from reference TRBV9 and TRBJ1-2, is DSGVTQTPKHLITATGQRVTLRCSPRSGDLSVYWYQQSLDQGLQFLIQYYNGEERAKGNILERFSAQQFPDLHSELNLSSLELGDSALYFCASSVGGDYGYTFGSGTRLTVV.

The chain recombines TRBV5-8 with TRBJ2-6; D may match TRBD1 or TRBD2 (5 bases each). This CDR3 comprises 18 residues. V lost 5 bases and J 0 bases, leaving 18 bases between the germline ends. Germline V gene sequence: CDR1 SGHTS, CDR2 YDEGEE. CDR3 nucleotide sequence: TGTGCCAGCAGTCAGGGACCTTTGATAACCTCTGGGGCCAACGTCCTGACTTTC. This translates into CASSQGPLITSGANVLTF.

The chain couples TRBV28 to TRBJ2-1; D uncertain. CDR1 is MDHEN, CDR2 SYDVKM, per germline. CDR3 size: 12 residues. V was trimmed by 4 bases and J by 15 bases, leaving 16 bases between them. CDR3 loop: CASSSPANPWFF. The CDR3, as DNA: TGTGCCAGCAGTTCCCCGGCCAATCCCTGGTTCTTC.

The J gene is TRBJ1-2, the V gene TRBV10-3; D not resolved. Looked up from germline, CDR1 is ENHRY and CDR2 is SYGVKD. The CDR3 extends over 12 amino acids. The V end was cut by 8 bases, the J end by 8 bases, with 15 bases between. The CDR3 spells CAIEGSRYGYTF. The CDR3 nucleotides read TGTGCCATCGAAGGCTCCCGGTACGGCTACACCTTC.

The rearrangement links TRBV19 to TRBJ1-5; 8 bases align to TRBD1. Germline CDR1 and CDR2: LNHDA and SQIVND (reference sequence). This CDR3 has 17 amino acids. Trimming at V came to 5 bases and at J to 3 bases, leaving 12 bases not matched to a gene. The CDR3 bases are TGTGCCAGTAGTGGTAGAATGACAGGGGCCCTCAATCAGCCCCAGCATTTT. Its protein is CASSGRMTGALNQPQHF.

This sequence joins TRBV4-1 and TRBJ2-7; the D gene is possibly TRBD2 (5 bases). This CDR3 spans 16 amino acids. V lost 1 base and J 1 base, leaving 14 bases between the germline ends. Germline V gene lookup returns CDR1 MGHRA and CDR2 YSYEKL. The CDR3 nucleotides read TGCGCCAGCAGCCAAGTCGGGATGACACCTTCCTACGAGCAGTACTTC. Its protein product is CASSQVGMTPSYEQYF.

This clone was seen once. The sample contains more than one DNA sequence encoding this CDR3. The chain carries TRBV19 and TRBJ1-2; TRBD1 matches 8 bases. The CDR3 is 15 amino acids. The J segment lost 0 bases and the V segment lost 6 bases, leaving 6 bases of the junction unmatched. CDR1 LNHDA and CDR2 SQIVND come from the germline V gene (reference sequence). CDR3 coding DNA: TGTGCCAGTAGCACCGGGACAGGACCTAACTATGGCTACACCTTC. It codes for CASSTGTGPNYGYTF.